This T cell receptor (beta chain) was captured in a study of blood T cell repertoires in COVID-19. The protocol was immunoSEQ multiplex PCR, while the TCRdb copy is restricted to in-frame clones and leaves out a portion. The sample carries more than 95,000 clones, approximately 90% recorded once. The sequenced sample consisted of peripheral blood. The sequence was collected from a human donor in a cohort sampled during active COVID-19.

CDR3: CASSVGGLNTEAFF. In DNA form, the CDR3 reads TGTGCCAGCAGCGTAGGGGGCTTGAACACTGAAGCTTTCTTT. The chain is built from TRBV5-5 and TRBJ1-1, with 7 nucleotides matching TRBD1. The CDR3 sequence is 14 residues long. Trimming at V came to 4 bases and at J to 0 bases, leaving 3 bases not matched to a gene. Germline V CDR1 and CDR2: SGHKS, YYEKEE (reference sequence). Full variable domain (rest looked up from reference TRBV5-5 and TRBJ1-1): DAGVTQSPTHLIKTRGQQVTLRCSPISGHKSVSWYQQVLGQGPQFIFQYYEKEERGRGNFPDRFSARQFPNYSSELNVNALLLGDSALYLCASSVGGLNTEAFFGQGTRLTVV.